The clone carrying this T cell receptor beta chain has more than one count but fewer than ten. The entry originates in a study of T cells after yellow fever vaccination. Template switching by 5'RACE produced TCR cDNA, adding a universal primer site and UMIs. TCRdb reprocessed the 5' RACE reads via MiXCR and lists one record per CDR3 protein. The sample has hundreds of thousands of distinct CDR3 sequences; roughly 4% are singletons. CDR1 LNHNV and CDR2 YYDKDF come from the germline V gene (reference sequence). This CDR3 is built from 15 residues. Germline trimming cut 5 bases from V and 6 bases from J; bases unmatched to any gene: 9.

The chain has TRBV15 and TRBJ1-5, with TRBD1 matching over 8 bases. The input for sequencing was PBMCs, taken on the day of the yellow fever booster vaccination. The sequence was obtained from a man aged 18 to 29 who received the YFV17D yellow fever vaccine. CDR3 sequence (DNA): TGTGCCACCAGCCCTCCCAGGGGGCGCGGTCAGCCCCAGCATTTT. Amino acid sequence: CATSPPRGRGQPQHF.